The clone carrying this TCR beta chain was detected only a few times. Its target is unknown. These data belong to a study of CD8 T cells in ankylosing spondylitis. Construction of TCR beta libraries was performed using quantitative 5'-RACE with molecular barcodes. Via MiXCR, TCRdb re-called the 5' RACE reads, giving one row per CDR3 protein. The sample has 300,000 to 400,000 distinct CDR3 sequences; under 25% are singletons. Germline-derived CDR1 and CDR2 are SGHRS and YFSETQ. V was pared by 1 base and J by 9 bases, with 20 bases between. The CDR3 runs to 16 residues. Findings and limits, study-wide: Prior work had noted some motif variants in reactive arthritis blood and synovial fluid. The study looked at matched synovial fluid samples from ankylosing spondylitis patients. Disease-linked clones were reported to be significantly enriched there. Characteristic, it appeared, of ankylosing spondylitis blood was a TCR beta motif of eight or nine highly homologous variants.

The sequenced sample was blood, either unsorted or a sorted T cell fraction (not recorded which). The genes are TRBV5-1 and TRBJ1-3, with TRBD1 as a possible D gene (6 bases). This TCR derives from a male donor with ankylosing spondylitis. In DNA form, the CDR3 reads TGCGCCAGCAGCTTGATAGCCCAGGGGCCGGGGGCCACCATATATTTT. This encodes CASSLIAQGPGATIYF.